The clone carrying this T cell receptor (beta chain) was seen repeatedly, ten times or more. The antigen remains undetermined. This record belongs to a study of T cells after yellow fever vaccination. Whole-study results and caveats: A secondary response was less intense yet reached its peak sooner, at day 5 versus 15.

TCRdb reanalysed the 5' RACE reads using MiXCR and keeps one entry per CDR3 protein. The table lists 200,000 to 250,000 distinct CDR3 sequences, less than 9% of them singletons. The CDR3 has 18 residues. In germline, CDR1 is LNHNV, CDR2 YYDKDF (reference sequence). V trimming: 0 bases; J trimming: 0 bases; junction bases outside the gene matches: 6. This sample comprised CD4+ T cells sorted from PBMCs, obtained 15 days after the yellow fever booster vaccination. The receptor's source is a man aged 30-40 years who received the YFV17D yellow fever vaccine. This chain connects TRBV15 to TRBJ2-3; 10 nucleotides agree with TRBD2. CDR3 sequence (DNA): TGTGCCACCAGCAGAGATGCAGGACTAGCGGCTAGCACAGATACGCAGTATTTT. This sequence encodes CATSRDAGLAASTDTQYF.